Presented here are 21 T cell receptor beta chains from one specimen sequenced in a study of T cell responses to AZD1222 COVID-19 vaccine. The assay was immunoSEQ multiplex PCR, and TCRdb's table has in-frame clones only and misses some. The sample shows roughly 93,000 clones, about 92% of them seen only once. Sequencing was performed on peripheral blood, taken 28 days after the second AZD1222 dose. Receptors were obtained from an adult who received the AZD1222 COVID-19 vaccine.

The chain employs TRBV6-5 and TRBJ2-2; 9 nucleotides agree with TRBD1. The CDR3 runs to 15 residues. The germline V gene encodes CDR1 MNHEY and CDR2 SVGAGI. V trimming: 5 bases; J trimming: 6 bases; junction bases outside the gene matches: 7. CDR3 nucleotides: TGTGCCAGCAGTACCCGACAGGGGGTCGCCGGGGAGCTGTTTTTT. It is translated as CASSTRQGVAGELFF.

The chain links TRBV19 to TRBJ2-3; no reliable D call. The ends were cut back, 3 bases at V and 3 bases at J, with 10 bases in the middle. This CDR3 has 14 residues. Germline-derived CDR1 and CDR2 are LNHDA and SQIVND (reference sequence). In DNA, the CDR3 is TGTGCCAGTAGTATCGCTGCTGGAACAGATACGCAGTATTTT. Its translation is CASSIAAGTDTQYF.

V and J are TRBV19 and TRBJ1-1; weak D call: TRBD1 (6 bases). Between the trimmed V and J ends, which lost 5 bases and 2 bases, there was a span of 15 bases. There are 15 residues in the CDR3. From germline, CDR1 is LNHDA and CDR2 SQIVND (reference sequence). CDR3: CASSSSDSGNTEAFF. DNA for the CDR3: TGTGCCAGTAGTTCCTCGGACAGTGGTAACACTGAAGCTTTCTTT. Together with reference TRBV19 and TRBJ1-1, the CDR3 gives the full variable domain: DGGITQSPKYLFRKEGQNVTLSCEQNLNHDAMYWYRQDPGQGLRLIYYSQIVNDFQKGDIAEGYSVSREKKESFPLTVTSAQKNPTAFYLCASSSSDSGNTEAFFGQGTRLTVV.

The rearrangement links TRBV18 to TRBJ2-3; D not certain. The CDR3 contains 16 residues. V lost 3 bases and J lost 2, with 15 bases in between. CDR1 and CDR2 (germline): KGHSH, LQKENI. CDR3 in amino acids: CASSPGVRQITDTQYF. The CDR3 bases are TGTGCCAGCTCACCTGGGGTTCGGCAGATCACAGATACGCAGTATTTT. Using reference TRBV18 and TRBJ2-3 for the parts outside the CDR3, the full variable domain is NAGVMQNPRHLVRRRGQEARLRCSPMKGHSHVYWYRQLPEEGLKFMVYLQKENIIDESGMPKERFSAEFPKEGPSILRIQQVVRGDSAAYFCASSPGVRQITDTQYFGPGTRLTVL.

V and J are TRBV5-4 and TRBJ2-7; D not certain. The CDR3 has 14 amino acids. CDR1 and CDR2 (germline): SGHNT, YYREEE (reference sequence). Trimming stripped 2 bases from V and 5 bases from J, with 14 bases between. Here the CDR3 reads CASSFNTFEDEQYV. In nucleotides, the CDR3 is TGTGCCAGCAGCTTTAACACCTTCGAGGACGAGCAGTACGTC.

This clone was counted once. The chain recombines TRBV7-3 with TRBJ1-1; 7 bases fit TRBD1. This CDR3 is 13 amino acids long. V shed 0 bases and J 9 bases; nucleotides not matched to a gene: 4. Germline V gene lookup returns CDR1 SGHTA and CDR2 FQGTGA. CDR3 in amino acids: CASSLTKQGQAFF. The CDR3 DNA reads as TGTGCCAGCAGCTTAACTAAACAGGGGCAAGCTTTCTTT.

CDR3 sequence reads: CASSGPVGETQYF. The CDR3, as DNA: TGTGCCAGCAGTGGCCCCGTGGGCGAGACCCAGTACTTC. The gene calls are TRBV25-1 and TRBJ2-5; D gene uncertain. The CDR3 runs 13 residues. Deletions cut 4 bases from V and 5 bases from J, with 11 bases between. Germline loops: CDR1 MGHDK, CDR2 SYGVNS.

This clone was counted only a few times. V and J are TRBV29-1 and TRBJ1-2; D is ambiguous. This CDR3 spans 15 amino acids. Looked up from germline, CDR1 is SQVTM and CDR2 is ANQGSEA. V shed 4 bases and J shed 12 bases, with 27 bases lying between them. CDR3 sequence reads: CSVAPRLNLQRGDTF. For the CDR3, the DNA is TGCAGCGTTGCCCCGAGATTGAATCTACAAAGAGGAGACACCTTC.

V is TRBV5-1 and J is TRBJ2-5; D uncertain. Deletions cut 0 bases from V and 0 bases from J, with 6 bases between. Germline CDR1 reads SGHRS; CDR2 reads YFSETQ. CDR3 length: 14 residues. CDR3 sequence (DNA): TGCGCCAGCAGCTTGGGCCTCAACCAAGAGACCCAGTACTTC. Translating gives CASSLGLNQETQYF.

The V call is TRBV21-1, the J call TRBJ2-5; whether TRBD1, the table's D call, matches the DNA was not checked. TRBV21-1 is described as a pseudogene. This CDR3 is built from 16 residues. This CDR3 reads CASSPLDTTGQETQYF. CDR3 nucleotide sequence: TGTGCCAGCAGCCCTTTGGACACTACGGGCCAAGAGACCCAGTACTTC.

V gene TRBV4-2 combines with J gene TRBJ2-7; 9 bases fit TRBD1. The CDR3 covers 15 residues. Germline V gene sequence: CDR1 LGHNA, CDR2 YNFKEQ. Trimming at V came to 0 bases and at J to 9 bases, leaving 9 bases not matched to a gene. The CDR3 bases are TGTGCCAGCAGCCAAGATCCGGGACAGGGTACAGTGCAGTACTTC. It encodes CASSQDPGQGTVQYF.

The V call is TRBV7-3, the J call TRBJ1-1, with a tentative D call TRBD1 (5 bases). V lost 1 base and J lost 0, with 9 bases in between. The CDR3 is 15 amino acids. Germline CDR1 SGHTA, CDR2 FQGTGA. The CDR3 DNA sequence: TGTGCCAGCAGCTTAAATGCAGGGTTGAACACTGAAGCTTTCTTT. Amino acids: CASSLNAGLNTEAFF.

This clone appeared once. This chain uses TRBV5-1 with TRBJ2-2; D may be TRBD1 or TRBD2 (5 bases each). The CDR3 runs to 18 residues. Trimming removed 2 bases at V and 0 bases at J, with 17 bases between. Germline CDR1 reads SGHRS; CDR2 reads YFSETQ. CDR3 DNA sequence: TGCGCCAGCAGCTTTACCGGTCCGGGACCCGCGAACACCGGGGAGCTGTTTTTT. Encoded protein: CASSFTGPGPANTGELFF.

This clone was found once. The rearrangement joins TRBV9 to TRBJ1-6; D gene ambiguous. Germline loops: CDR1 SGDLS, CDR2 YYNGEE. The CDR3 is 17 residues long. V was pared by 0 bases and J by 0 bases, with 10 bases between. CDR3 loop: CASSVATGSSYNSPLHF. In DNA form, the CDR3 reads TGTGCCAGCAGCGTAGCCACTGGGAGCTCCTATAATTCACCCCTCCACTTT.

This clone was counted a single time. Here the CDR3 reads CASSGGQNYGYTF. The DNA for the CDR3 is TGTGCCAGCAGCGGAGGACAGAACTATGGCTACACCTTC. The chain recombines TRBV7-9 with TRBJ1-2, with D tentatively TRBD1 (6 bases). The CDR3 has 13 amino acids. V was trimmed by 5 bases and J by 2 bases, leaving 9 bases between them. CDR1 and CDR2 (germline): SEHNR, FQNEAQ (reference sequence). Using reference TRBV7-9 and TRBJ1-2 for the parts outside the CDR3, the full variable domain is DTGVSQNPRHKITKRGQNVTFRCDPISEHNRLYWYRQTLGQGPEFLTYFQNEAQLEKSRLLSDRFSAERPKGSFSTLEIQRTEQGDSAMYLCASSGGQNYGYTFGSGTRLTVV.

The rearrangement uses TRBV7-9 and TRBJ2-7; D remains ambiguous. CDR3 length: 14 amino acids. The germline CDR1 and CDR2 sequences are SEHNR and FQNEAQ (reference sequence). The V and J ends lost 2 bases and 0 bases respectively, with 8 bases between them. The CDR3 is CASSLTESSYEQYF. DNA for the CDR3: TGTGCCAGCAGCTTAACAGAGAGCTCCTACGAGCAGTACTTC. The variable domain in full, with the rest retrieved from reference TRBV7-9 and TRBJ2-7, is DTGVSQNPRHKITKRGQNVTFRCDPISEHNRLYWYRQTLGQGPEFLTYFQNEAQLEKSRLLSDRFSAERPKGSFSTLEIQRTEQGDSAMYLCASSLTESSYEQYFGPGTRLTVT.

A single count supports this clone. The V call is TRBV5-4, the J call TRBJ2-2; 7 bases line up with TRBD1. J was trimmed by 6 bases and V by 1 base; bases with no gene match: 9. Germline V CDR1 and CDR2: SGHNT, YYREEE (reference sequence). CDR3 size: 16 residues. Here the CDR3 reads CASSLSLLGGPGELFF. For the CDR3, the DNA is TGTGCCAGCAGCTTGTCCCTCCTAGGGGGCCCCGGGGAGCTGTTTTTT.

This chain uses TRBV5-1 with TRBJ2-1; TRBD1 matches 11 bases. CDR1 and CDR2 (germline): SGHRS, YFSETQ. The CDR3 totals 15 residues. V trimming: 4 bases; J trimming: 2 bases; junction bases outside the gene matches: 2. In DNA form, the CDR3 reads TGCGCCAGCAGCCCGGGACAGGGGGCCTACAATGAGCAGTTCTTC. Encoded protein: CASSPGQGAYNEQFF.

V is TRBV10-3 and J is TRBJ1-1; 10 bases line up with TRBD1. This CDR3 has 14 residues. The V gene's germline CDR1 is ENHRY and CDR2 SYGVKD. V shed 9 bases, J shed 4 bases, and the junction held 8 bases outside the gene matches. In nucleotides, the CDR3 is TGTGCCATAGCCGGGACAGGGGTTCGCACTGAAGCTTTCTTT. Protein: CAIAGTGVRTEAFF.

The chain recombines TRBV12-3 or TRBV12-4 with TRBJ1-2; no firm D call. The V and J ends lost 2 bases and 7 bases respectively, with 8 bases between them. The CDR3 runs 12 residues. CDR3 protein: CASSLRRSGYTF. The CDR3 coding sequence is TGTGCCAGCAGTTTACGGAGATCTGGCTACACCTTC.

The chain carries TRBV5-6 and TRBJ2-1; no clear D gene. The germline V gene has CDR1 SGHDT and CDR2 YYEEEE. This CDR3 region has 13 residues. The V gene lost 0 bases and the J gene lost 9 bases, with 10 bases spanning the gap. CDR3 sequence reads: CASSLGVVGEQFF. CDR3 coding DNA: TGTGCCAGCAGCTTGGGGGTCGTTGGTGAGCAGTTCTTC.